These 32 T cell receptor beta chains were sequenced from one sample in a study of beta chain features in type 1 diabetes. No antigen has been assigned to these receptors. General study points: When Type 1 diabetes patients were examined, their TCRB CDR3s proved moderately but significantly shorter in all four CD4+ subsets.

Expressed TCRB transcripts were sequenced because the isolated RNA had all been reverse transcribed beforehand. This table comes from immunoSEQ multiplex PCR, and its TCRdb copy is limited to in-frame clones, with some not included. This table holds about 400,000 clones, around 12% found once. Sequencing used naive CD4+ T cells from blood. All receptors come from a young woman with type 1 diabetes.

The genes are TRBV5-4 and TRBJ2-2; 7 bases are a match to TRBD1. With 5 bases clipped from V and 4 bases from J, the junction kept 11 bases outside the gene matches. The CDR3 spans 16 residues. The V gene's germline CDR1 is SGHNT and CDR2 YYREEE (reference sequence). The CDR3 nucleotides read TGTGCCAGCAGGCCGAGACAGGGAGAGAGCACCGGGGAGCTGTTTTTT. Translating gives CASRPRQGESTGELFF.

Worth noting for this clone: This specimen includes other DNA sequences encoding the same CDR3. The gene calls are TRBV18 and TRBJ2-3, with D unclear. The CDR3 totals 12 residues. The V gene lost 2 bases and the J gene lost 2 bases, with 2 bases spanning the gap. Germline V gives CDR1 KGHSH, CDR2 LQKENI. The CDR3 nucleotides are TGTGCCAGCTCACCATACACAGATACGCAGTATTTT. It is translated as CASSPYTDTQYF.

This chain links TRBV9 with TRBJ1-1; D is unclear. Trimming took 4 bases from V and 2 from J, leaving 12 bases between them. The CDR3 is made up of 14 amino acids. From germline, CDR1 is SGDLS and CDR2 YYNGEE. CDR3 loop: CASSPSGTNTEAFF. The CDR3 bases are TGTGCCAGCAGCCCCAGCGGAACTAACACTGAAGCTTTCTTT.

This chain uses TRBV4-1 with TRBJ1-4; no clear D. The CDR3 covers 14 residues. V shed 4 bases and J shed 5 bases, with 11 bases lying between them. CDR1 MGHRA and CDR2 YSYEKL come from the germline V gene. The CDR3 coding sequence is TGCGCCAGCAGCCGACTTCTTGCCAATGAAAAACTGTTTTTT. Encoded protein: CASSRLLANEKLFF.

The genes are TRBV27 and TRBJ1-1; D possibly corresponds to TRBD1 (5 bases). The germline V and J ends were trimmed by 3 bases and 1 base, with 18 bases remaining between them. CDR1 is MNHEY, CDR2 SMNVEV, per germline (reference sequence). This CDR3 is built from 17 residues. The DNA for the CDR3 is TGTGCCAGCAGTTTTCTCAGGGCATCGGAAGGGAACACTGAAGCTTTCTTT. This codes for CASSFLRASEGNTEAFF.

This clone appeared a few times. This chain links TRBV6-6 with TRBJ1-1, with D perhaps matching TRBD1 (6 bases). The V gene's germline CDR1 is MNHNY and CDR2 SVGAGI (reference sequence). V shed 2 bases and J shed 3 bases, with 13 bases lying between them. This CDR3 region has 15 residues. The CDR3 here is CASSYPRGGDTEAFF. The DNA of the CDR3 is TGTGCCAGCAGTTACCCCCGAGGGGGGGACACTGAAGCTTTCTTT.

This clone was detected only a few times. CDR3 sequence reads: CASSSRLVEETQYF. The CDR3 coding sequence is TGTGCCAGCAGCTCCAGACTAGTAGAAGAGACCCAGTACTTC. J is TRBJ2-5 and V is TRBV7-9, with D possibly TRBD2 on 6 matching bases. The germline gives CDR1 SEHNR, CDR2 FQNEAQ (reference sequence). V was clipped by 4 bases and J by 3 bases, with 12 bases between them. The CDR3 extends over 14 amino acids.

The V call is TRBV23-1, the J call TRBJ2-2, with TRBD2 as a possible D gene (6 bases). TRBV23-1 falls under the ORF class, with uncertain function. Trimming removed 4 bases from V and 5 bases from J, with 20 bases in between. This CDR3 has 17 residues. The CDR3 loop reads CASSRQGRTGGTGELFF. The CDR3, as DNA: TGCGCCAGCAGTCGCCAGGGTCGGACCGGGGGTACCGGGGAGCTGTTTTTT.

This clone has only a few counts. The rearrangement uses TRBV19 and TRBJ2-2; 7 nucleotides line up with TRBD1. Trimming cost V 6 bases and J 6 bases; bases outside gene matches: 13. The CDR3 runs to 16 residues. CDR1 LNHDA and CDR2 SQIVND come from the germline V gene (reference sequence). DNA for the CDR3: TGTGCCAGTAGGACAGGGACAGCAATTCGGCCCGGGGAGCTGTTTTTT. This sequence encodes CASRTGTAIRPGELFF.

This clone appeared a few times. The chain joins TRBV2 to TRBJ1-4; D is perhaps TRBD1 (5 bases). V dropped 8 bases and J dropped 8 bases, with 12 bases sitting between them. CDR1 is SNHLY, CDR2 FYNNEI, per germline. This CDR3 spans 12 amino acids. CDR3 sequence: CASGRGGEKLFF. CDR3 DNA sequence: TGTGCCAGCGGTAGGGGAGGCGAAAAACTGTTTTTT.

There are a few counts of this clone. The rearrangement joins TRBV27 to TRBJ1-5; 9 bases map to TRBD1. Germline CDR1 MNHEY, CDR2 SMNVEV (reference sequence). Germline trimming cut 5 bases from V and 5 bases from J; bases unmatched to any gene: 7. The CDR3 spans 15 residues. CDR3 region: CASSVGTGWDQPQHF. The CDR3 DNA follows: TGTGCCAGCAGTGTCGGGACAGGGTGGGATCAGCCCCAGCATTTT.

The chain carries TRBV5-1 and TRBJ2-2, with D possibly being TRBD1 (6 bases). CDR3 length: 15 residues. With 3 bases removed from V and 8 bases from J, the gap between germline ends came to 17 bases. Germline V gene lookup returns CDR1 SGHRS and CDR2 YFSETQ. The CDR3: CASSWSGTLMGELFF. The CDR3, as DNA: TGCGCCAGCAGCTGGTCCGGGACACTTATGGGGGAGCTGTTTTTT.

The CDR3 DNA reads as TGCGCCAGCAGCCAAGATAATCTAGCGGGGAGTCTAAAGACCCAGTACTTC. This translates into CASSQDNLAGSLKTQYF. The rearrangement joins TRBV4-3 to TRBJ2-5; 9 bases fit TRBD2. The CDR3 runs to 17 residues. The germline CDR1 and CDR2 sequences are LGHNA and YSLEER. J gave up 6 bases and V 0 bases, and 11 bases lay outside the gene matches.

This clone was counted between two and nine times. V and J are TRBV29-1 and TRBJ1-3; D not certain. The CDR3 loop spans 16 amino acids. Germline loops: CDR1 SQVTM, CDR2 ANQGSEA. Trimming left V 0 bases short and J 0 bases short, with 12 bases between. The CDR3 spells CSVEDPARGSGNTIYF. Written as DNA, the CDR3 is TGCAGCGTTGAAGATCCGGCACGGGGCTCTGGAAACACCATATATTTT.

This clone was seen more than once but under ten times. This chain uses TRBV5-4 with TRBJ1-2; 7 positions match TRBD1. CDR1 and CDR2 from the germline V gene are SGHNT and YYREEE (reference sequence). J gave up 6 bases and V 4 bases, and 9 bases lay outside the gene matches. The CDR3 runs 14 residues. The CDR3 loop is CASSPGDSLDGYTF. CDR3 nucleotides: TGTGCCAGCAGCCCCGGGGACAGCCTCGATGGCTACACCTTC.

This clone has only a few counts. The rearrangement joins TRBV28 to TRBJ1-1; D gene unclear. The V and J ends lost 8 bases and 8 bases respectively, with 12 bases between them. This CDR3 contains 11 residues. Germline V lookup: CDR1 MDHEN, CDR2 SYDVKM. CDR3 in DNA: TGTGCCAGCTGGGCAGCCTTGGAAGCTTTCTTT. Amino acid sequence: CASWAALEAFF.

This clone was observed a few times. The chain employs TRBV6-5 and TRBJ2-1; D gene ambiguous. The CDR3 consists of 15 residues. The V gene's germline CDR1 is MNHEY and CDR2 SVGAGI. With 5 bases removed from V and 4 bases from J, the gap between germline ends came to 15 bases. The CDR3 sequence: CASSPNSVGYNEQFF. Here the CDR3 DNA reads TGTGCCAGCAGTCCGAACAGTGTTGGGTACAATGAGCAGTTCTTC.

In nucleotides, the CDR3 is TGCGCCAGCAGCCGCGTGACTAGCGGGAGTTTCGCCCTGGGCGAGCAGTACTTC. Encoded protein: CASSRVTSGSFALGEQYF. The V call is TRBV4-3, the J call TRBJ2-7, with 12 bases that match TRBD2. V dropped 4 bases and J dropped 6; count of bases not matched to a gene: 16. Per germline, CDR1 LGHNA and CDR2 YSLEER. CDR3 length: 18 residues.

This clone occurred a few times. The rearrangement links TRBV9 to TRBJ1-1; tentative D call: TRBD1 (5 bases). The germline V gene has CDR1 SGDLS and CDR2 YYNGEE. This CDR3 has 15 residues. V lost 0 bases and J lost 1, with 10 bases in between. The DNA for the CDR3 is TGTGCCAGCAGCGTAGATCCAGGGCCGAACACTGAAGCTTTCTTT. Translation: CASSVDPGPNTEAFF. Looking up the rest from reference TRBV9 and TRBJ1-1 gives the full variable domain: DSGVTQTPKHLITATGQRVTLRCSPRSGDLSVYWYQQSLDQGLQFLIQYYNGEERAKGNILERFSAQQFPDLHSELNLSSLELGDSALYFCASSVDPGPNTEAFFGQGTRLTVV.

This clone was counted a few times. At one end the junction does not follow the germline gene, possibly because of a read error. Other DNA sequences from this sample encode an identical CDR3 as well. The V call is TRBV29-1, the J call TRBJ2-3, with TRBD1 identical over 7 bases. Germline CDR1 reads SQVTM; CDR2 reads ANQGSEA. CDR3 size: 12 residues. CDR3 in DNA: TGCAGCGTTGGACAGGGCACCGATACGCAGTATTTT. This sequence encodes CSVGQGTDTQYF.

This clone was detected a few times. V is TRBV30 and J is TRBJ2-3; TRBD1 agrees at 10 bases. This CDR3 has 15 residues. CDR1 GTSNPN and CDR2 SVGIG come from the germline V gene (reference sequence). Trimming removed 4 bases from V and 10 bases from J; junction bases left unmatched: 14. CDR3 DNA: TGTGCCTGGAAGGACCAGACAGGGGGCAAGAGGGCGCAGTATTTT. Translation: CAWKDQTGGKRAQYF.

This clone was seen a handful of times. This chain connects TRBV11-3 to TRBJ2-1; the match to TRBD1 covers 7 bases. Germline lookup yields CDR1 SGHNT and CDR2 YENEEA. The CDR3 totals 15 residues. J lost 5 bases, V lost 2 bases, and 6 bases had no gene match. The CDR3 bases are TGTGCCAGCAGCTTACGGCAGGGGGACAACAATGAGCAGTTCTTC. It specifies CASSLRQGDNNEQFF.

Written as DNA, the CDR3 is TGCAGCGTTGAAGATGAGGCCGGGACTCAGCAGTACTTC. Its protein product is CSVEDEAGTQQYF. The J gene is TRBJ2-7, the V gene TRBV29-1, with D perhaps matching TRBD2 (6 bases). The CDR3 contains 13 residues. Trimming cost V 0 bases and J 8 bases, with 14 bases left between them. Germline loops: CDR1 SQVTM, CDR2 ANQGSEA.

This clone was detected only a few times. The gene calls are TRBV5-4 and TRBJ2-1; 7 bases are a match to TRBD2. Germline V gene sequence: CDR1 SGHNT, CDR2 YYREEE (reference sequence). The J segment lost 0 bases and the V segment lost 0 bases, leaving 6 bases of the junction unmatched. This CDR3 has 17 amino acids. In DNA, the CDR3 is TGTGCCAGCAGCTTGGGGTCGAGCGGGGCCTCCTACAATGAGCAGTTCTTC. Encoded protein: CASSLGSSGASYNEQFF.

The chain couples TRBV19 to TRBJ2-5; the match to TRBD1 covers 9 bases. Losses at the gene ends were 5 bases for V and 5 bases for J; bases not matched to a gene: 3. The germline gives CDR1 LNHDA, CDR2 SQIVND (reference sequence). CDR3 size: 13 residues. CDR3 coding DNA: TGTGCCAGTAGTCTCACAGGGGGCGAGACCCAGTACTTC. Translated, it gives CASSLTGGETQYF.

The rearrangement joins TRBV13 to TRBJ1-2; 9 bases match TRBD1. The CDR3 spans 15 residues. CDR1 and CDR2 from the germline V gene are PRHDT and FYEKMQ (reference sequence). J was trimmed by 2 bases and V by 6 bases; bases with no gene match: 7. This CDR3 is CASSPGQGVNYGYTF. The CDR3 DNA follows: TGTGCCAGCAGTCCGGGACAGGGAGTCAACTATGGCTACACCTTC.

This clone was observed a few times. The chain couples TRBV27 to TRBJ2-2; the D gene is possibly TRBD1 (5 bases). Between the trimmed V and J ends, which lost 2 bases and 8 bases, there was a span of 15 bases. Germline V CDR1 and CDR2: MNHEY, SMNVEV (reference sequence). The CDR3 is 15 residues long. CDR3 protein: CASSLLNLGVGELFF. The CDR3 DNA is TGTGCCAGCAGTTTACTCAATTTAGGGGTTGGGGAGCTGTTTTTT.

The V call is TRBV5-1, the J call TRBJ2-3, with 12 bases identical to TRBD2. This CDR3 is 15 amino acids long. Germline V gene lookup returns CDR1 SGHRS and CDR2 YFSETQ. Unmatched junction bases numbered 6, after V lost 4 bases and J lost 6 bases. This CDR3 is CASSAGLAGTDTQYF. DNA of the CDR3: TGCGCCAGCAGCGCCGGACTAGCGGGGACCGATACGCAGTATTTT.

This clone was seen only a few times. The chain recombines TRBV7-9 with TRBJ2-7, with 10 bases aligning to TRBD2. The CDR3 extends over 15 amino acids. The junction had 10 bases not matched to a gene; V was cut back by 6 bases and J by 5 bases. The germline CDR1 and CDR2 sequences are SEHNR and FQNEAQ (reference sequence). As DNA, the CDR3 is TGTGCCAGCAGTTCTCTAGCGGGAGTCCCCCACGAGCAGTACTTC. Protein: CASSSLAGVPHEQYF.

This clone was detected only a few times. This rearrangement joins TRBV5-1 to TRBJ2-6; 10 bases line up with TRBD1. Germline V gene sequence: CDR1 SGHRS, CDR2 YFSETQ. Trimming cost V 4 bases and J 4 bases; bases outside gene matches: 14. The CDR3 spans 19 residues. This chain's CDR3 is CASSLPGTGVSFGANVLTF. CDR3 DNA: TGCGCCAGCAGCCTGCCCGGGACAGGGGTATCCTTCGGGGCCAACGTCCTGACTTTC.

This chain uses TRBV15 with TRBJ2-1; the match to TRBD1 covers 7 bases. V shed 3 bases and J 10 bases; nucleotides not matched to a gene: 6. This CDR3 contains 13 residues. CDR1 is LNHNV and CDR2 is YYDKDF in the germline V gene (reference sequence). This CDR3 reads CATSRGDRDEQFF. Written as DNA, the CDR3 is TGTGCCACCAGCAGGGGAGACAGGGACGAGCAGTTCTTC.

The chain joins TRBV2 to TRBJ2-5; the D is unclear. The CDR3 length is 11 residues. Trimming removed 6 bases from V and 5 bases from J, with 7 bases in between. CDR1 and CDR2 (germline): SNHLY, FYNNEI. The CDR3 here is CASRVVETQYF. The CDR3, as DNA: TGTGCCAGCAGGGTAGTTGAGACCCAGTACTTC.